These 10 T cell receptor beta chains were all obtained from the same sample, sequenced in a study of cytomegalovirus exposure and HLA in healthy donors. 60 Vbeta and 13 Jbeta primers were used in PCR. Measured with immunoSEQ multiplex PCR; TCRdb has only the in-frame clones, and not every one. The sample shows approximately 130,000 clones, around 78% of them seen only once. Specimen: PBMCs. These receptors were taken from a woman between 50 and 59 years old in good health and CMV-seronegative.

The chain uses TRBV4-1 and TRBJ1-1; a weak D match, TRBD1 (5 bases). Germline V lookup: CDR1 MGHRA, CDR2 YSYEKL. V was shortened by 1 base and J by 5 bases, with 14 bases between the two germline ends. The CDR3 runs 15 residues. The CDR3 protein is CASSQVQGGGTEAFF. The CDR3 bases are TGCGCCAGCAGCCAAGTGCAGGGAGGTGGAACTGAAGCTTTCTTT.

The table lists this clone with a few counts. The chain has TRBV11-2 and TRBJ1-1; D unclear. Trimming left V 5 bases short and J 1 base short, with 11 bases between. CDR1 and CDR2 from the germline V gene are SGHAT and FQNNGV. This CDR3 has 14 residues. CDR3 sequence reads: CASSPDRANTEAFF. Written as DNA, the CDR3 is TGTGCCAGCAGCCCTGATAGAGCGAACACTGAAGCTTTCTTT.

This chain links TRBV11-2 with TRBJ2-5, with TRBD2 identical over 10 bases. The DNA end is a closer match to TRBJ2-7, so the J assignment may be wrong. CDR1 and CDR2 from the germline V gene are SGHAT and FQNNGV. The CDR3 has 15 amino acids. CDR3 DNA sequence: TGTGCCAGCAGCTTAGCAGCGGGAGGGTCCTACGAGCAGTACTTC. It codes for CASSLAAGGSYEQYF.

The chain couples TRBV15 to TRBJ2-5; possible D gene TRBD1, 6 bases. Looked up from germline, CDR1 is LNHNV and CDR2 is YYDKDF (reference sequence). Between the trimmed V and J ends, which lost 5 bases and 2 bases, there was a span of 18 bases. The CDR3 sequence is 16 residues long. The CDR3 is CATSVMGHGIQETQYF. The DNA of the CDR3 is TGTGCCACCAGCGTTATGGGACACGGAATTCAAGAGACCCAGTACTTC.

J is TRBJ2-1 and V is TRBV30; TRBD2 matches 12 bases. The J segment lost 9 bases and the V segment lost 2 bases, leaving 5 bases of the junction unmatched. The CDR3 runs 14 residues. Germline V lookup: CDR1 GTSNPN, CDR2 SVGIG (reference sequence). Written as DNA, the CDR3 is TGTGCCTGGAGTTCCGGGACTAGCGGGTGTGAGCAGTTCTTC. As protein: CAWSSGTSGCEQFF.

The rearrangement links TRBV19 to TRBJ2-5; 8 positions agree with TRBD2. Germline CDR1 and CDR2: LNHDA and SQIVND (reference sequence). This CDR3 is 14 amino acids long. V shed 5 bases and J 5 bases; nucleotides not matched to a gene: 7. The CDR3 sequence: CASSAGLVSETQYF. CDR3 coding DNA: TGTGCCAGTAGTGCGGGACTAGTCTCCGAGACCCAGTACTTC.

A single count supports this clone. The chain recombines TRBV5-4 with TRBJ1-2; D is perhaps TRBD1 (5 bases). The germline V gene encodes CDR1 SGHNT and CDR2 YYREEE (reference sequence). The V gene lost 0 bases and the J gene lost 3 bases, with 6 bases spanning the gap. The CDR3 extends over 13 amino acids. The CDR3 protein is CASSLEQDYGYTF. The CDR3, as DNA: TGTGCCAGCAGCTTGGAACAGGACTATGGCTACACCTTC.

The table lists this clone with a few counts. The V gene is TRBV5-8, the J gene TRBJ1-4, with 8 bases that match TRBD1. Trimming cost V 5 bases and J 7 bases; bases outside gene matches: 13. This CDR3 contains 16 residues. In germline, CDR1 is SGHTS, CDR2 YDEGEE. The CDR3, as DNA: TGTGCCAGCAGGCCGACCTTGGACAGGGATCGTGAAAAACTGTTTTTT. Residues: CASRPTLDRDREKLFF.

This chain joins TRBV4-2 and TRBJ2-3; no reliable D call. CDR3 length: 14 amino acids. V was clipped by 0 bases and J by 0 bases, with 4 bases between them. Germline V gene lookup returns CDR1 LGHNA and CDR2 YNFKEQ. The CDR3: CASSQDPSTDTQYF. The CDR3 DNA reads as TGTGCCAGCAGCCAAGACCCTAGCACAGATACGCAGTATTTT.

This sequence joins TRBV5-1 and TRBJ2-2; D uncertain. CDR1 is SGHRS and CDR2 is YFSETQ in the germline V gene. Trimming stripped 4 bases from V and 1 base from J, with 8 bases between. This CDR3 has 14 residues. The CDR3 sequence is CASSVPGNTGELFF. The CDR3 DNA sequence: TGCGCCAGCAGCGTTCCGGGGAACACCGGGGAGCTGTTTTTT.